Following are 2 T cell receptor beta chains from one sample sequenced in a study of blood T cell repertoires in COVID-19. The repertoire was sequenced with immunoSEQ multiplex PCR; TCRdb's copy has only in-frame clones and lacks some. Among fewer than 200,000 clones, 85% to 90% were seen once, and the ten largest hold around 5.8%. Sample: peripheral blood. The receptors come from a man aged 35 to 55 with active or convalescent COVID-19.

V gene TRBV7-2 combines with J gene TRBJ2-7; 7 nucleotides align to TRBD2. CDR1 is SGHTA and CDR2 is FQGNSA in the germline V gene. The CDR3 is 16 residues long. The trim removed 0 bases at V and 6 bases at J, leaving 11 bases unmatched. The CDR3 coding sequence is TGTGCCAGCAGCTTAGCCGGGGCGGGAGTTGCTCGCGAGCAGTACTTC. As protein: CASSLAGAGVAREQYF.

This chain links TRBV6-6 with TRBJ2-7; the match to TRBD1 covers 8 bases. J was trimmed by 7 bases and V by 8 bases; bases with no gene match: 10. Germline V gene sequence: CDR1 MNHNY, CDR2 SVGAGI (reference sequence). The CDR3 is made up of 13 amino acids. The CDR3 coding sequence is TGTGCCAGCTCCGTCCAGGGGGCTTGGGAGCAGTACTTC. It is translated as CASSVQGAWEQYF.